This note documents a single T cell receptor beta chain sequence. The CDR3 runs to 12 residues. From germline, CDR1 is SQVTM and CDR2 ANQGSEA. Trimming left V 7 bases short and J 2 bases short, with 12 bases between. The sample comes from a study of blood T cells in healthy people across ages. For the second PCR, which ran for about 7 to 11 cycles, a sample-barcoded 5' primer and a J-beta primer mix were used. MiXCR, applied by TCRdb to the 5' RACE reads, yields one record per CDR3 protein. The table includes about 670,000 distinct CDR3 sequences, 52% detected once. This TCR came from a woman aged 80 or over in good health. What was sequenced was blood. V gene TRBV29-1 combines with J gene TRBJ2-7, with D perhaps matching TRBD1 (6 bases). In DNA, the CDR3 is TGCAGCGCGATCCGGGACACCTACGAGCAGTACTTC. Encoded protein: CSAIRDTYEQYF.